This T cell receptor (beta chain) was sequenced during a study of T cell responses to AZD1222 COVID-19 vaccine. Study-level information: Researchers grouped second doses given at about 4 or about 12 weeks into one pool. Study-wide results and limits: Seropositivity was recorded at baseline in only 5 or 6 AZD1222 recipients. Within unmutated variant regions lay the reported targets of nearly half of spike-specific TCRs. Spike-specific TCR breadth and depth were elevated following two AZD1222 doses.

Measured with immunoSEQ multiplex PCR; TCRdb has only the in-frame clones, and not every one. The top ten clones hold 7.5% to 9.5% of a sample with approximately 180,000 clones, roughly 88% of them seen once. This clone was picked up one time. Antigen specificity is unknown. Germline CDR1 is LGHDT and CDR2 is YNNKEL (reference sequence). The CDR3 runs 16 residues. V lost 3 bases, J lost 4 bases, and 18 bases lay in between. Source: peripheral blood, taken on day 0 of AZD1222 vaccination. The J gene is TRBJ2-5, the V gene TRBV3-1 (or the pseudogene TRBV3-2); D unclear. The TCR originated in an adult in good health. The CDR3 nucleotides are TGTGCCAGCAGCCAGACCCACACCTTTGGGCGAGAGACCCAGTACTTC. This sequence encodes CASSQTHTFGRETQYF.